This T cell receptor (beta chain) was recorded in a study of blood T cell repertoires in COVID-19. Study-level information: Sites in the United States, Italy and Spain provided acute and convalescent COVID-19 samples. Sources were T cells, B-cell-depleted T cells, or PBMCs; the material itself was cDNA or gDNA.

The V gene end was trimmed by 3 bases and the J gene end by 5 bases; junction bases not matched to a gene: 6. In germline, CDR1 is SGHAT, CDR2 FQNNGV. The CDR3 has 16 amino acids. Sequenced by immunoSEQ multiplex PCR; TCRdb stores in-frame clones only, minus some. There are 8,500 to 10,000 clones in the sample; under 90% occur only once, and 7% to 9% lies in the top ten. The sequence was obtained from a man between 65 and 79 years old with active COVID-19. The V call is TRBV11-2, the J call TRBJ2-2, with 10 positions matching TRBD2. Sequenced sample: peripheral blood. In DNA, the CDR3 is TGTGCCAGCAGCTTCGTACTAGCGGGATGGACCGGGGAGCTGTTTTTT. This sequence encodes CASSFVLAGWTGELFF.